This is a list of T cell receptor beta chains from one sample in a study of blood T cell repertoires in COVID-19. Profiling relied on immunoSEQ multiplex PCR, and the TCRdb table lists in-frame clones only, not all of them. Of approximately 240,000 clones in the sample, about 88% were seen once. Sequenced sample: peripheral blood. The receptors originated from a man between 45 and 60 years old who had recovered from COVID-19. Each CDR3 is given with its conserved first and last residue. Fields, in order: J gene, D gene, V gene, clone size, CDR3 protein, CDR3 DNA. A D gene is named only where the DNA matches it firmly. Size tells how often a clone was seen (once, few, many) or the class of an expanded clone, and some rows leave it out.

TRBJ1-3	.	TRBV9	.	CASSVGGGGNTIYF	TGTGCCAGCAGCGTAGGAGGAGGTGGAAACACCATATATTTT
TRBJ2-1	.	TRBV6-5	.	CASVRSGGSYNEQFF	TGTGCCAGCGTGCGATCAGGCGGGTCCTACAATGAGCAGTTCTTC
TRBJ1-3	.	TRBV5-4	few	CASSEISGNTIYF	TGTGCCAGCAGCGAGATCTCTGGAAACACCATATATTTT
TRBJ2-7	.	TRBV6-1	.	CASSEDRYRSYEQYF	TGTGCCAGCAGTGAAGACAGGTATCGGTCCTACGAGCAGTACTTC
TRBJ1-2	.	TRBV7-2	.	CASSLSHREANYGYTF	TGTGCCAGCAGCTTAAGTCACAGGGAAGCTAACTATGGCTACACCTTC
TRBJ2-5	TRBD2	TRBV2	.	CASSRQTSGNQETQYF	TGTGCCAGCAGCCGGCAAACTAGCGGGAACCAAGAGACCCAGTACTTC
TRBJ2-7	TRBD1	TRBV19	.	CASSRQGLSYEQYF	TGTGCCAGTAGTAGACAGGGGTTGTCCTACGAGCAGTACTTC
TRBJ2-7	TRBD2	TRBV27	few	CASSPIAGGNYEQYF	TGTGCCAGCAGCCCCATAGCGGGAGGAAACTACGAGCAGTACTTC
TRBJ2-3	TRBD2	TRBV27	.	CASSKSAGTSGNF	TGTGCCAGCAGTAAGTCAGCAGGGACTAGCGGAAATTTT
TRBJ1-1	TRBD1	TRBV6-5	.	CASRGPTGDTEAFF	TGTGCCAGCAGGGGACCGACAGGGGACACTGAAGCTTTCTTT
TRBJ2-2	.	TRBV5-1	once	CASSLAAGSGELFF	TGCGCCAGCAGCTTGGCTGCGGGATCCGGGGAGCTGTTTTTT
TRBJ2-3	.	TRBV28	few	CASSRLADTQYF	TGTGCCAGCAGTCGACTAGCAGATACGCAGTATTTT
TRBJ2-7	TRBD2	TRBV30	once	CAWSRGGGLSEQYF	TGTGCCTGGAGTCGCGGGGGGGGTCTGAGCGAGCAGTACTTC
TRBJ1-1	.	TRBV7-6	.	CASSSMGGVTEAFF	TGTGCCAGCAGCTCAATGGGAGGGGTCACTGAAGCTTTCTTT
TRBJ2-3	TRBD2	TRBV6-4	.	CASSEAGGSTDTQYF	TGTGCCAGCAGTGAAGCGGGAGGTAGCACAGATACGCAGTATTTT
TRBJ2-7	TRBD1	TRBV19	.	CASSVAGQATYEQYF	TGTGCCAGTAGTGTAGCAGGACAGGCAACCTACGAGCAGTACTTC
TRBJ1-6	.	TRBV30	.	CAWSAPGRVSPLHF	TGTGCCTGGAGCGCCCCAGGGCGTGTCTCACCCCTCCACTTT
TRBJ2-3	.	TRBV2	.	CASSELQGADTQYF	TGTGCCAGCAGTGAATTACAGGGTGCAGATACGCAGTATTTT
TRBJ1-1	TRBD1	TRBV5-1	.	CASSFWTGGNTEAFF	TGCGCCAGCAGCTTTTGGACAGGGGGTAACACTGAAGCTTTCTTT
TRBJ2-1	.	TRBV10-3	.	CATAGDYNEQFF	TGTGCTACTGCCGGGGACTACAATGAGCAGTTCTTC
TRBJ2-7	.	TRBV21-1	.	CASSKRRGSEQYF	TGTGCCAGCAGCAAACGGCGAGGGTCCGAGCAGTACTTC
TRBJ1-1	TRBD1	TRBV18	.	CASSPRGGMNTEAFF	TGTGCCAGCTCACCGAGAGGGGGCATGAACACTGAAGCTTTCTTT
TRBJ2-3	TRBD2	TRBV28	once	CASSETSGRAGTQYF	TGTGCCAGCAGTGAAACTAGCGGGAGGGCTGGTACGCAGTATTTT
TRBJ2-7	TRBD1	TRBV27	.	CASSYYRQGQQYF	TGTGCCAGCAGTTACTACCGACAGGGCCAGCAGTACTTC
TRBJ2-3	.	TRBV12-3/TRBV12-4	.	CASSLDRGDTQYF	TGTGCCAGCAGTTTAGACCGGGGGGATACGCAGTATTTT
TRBJ2-1	.	TRBV28	once	CASSRNGTPRGAFF	TGTGCCAGCAGCCGAAACGGGACCCCCAGGGGAGCGTTCTTC
TRBJ1-5	TRBD1	TRBV7-2	.	CASSFQPHATGAQPQHF	TGTGCCAGCAGCTTTCAACCTCACGCGACAGGGGCCCAGCCCCAGCATTTT
TRBJ1-6	.	TRBV5-5	.	CASSLAPGAGSPLHF	TGTGCCAGCAGCTTGGCCCCAGGGGCAGGATCACCCCTCCACTTT
TRBJ2-7	TRBD2	TRBV6-2/TRBV6-3	.	CASSYRGLAPIRDYEQYF	TGTGCCAGCAGTTACAGGGGACTAGCTCCAATTAGGGACTACGAGCAGTACTTC
TRBJ2-7	TRBD2	TRBV28	.	CASSSLGAGGPYEQYF	TGTGCCAGCAGTTCCCTCGGAGCGGGAGGGCCCTACGAGCAGTACTTC
TRBJ2-7	TRBD1	TRBV3-1/TRBV3-2	.	CASSQAGTGAYEQYF	TGTGCCAGCAGCCAGGCCGGGACAGGGGCCTACGAGCAGTACTTC
TRBJ2-7	TRBD1	TRBV11-2	.	CASRGQAVSYEQYF	TGTGCCAGCAGGGGACAGGCGGTCTCCTACGAGCAGTACTTC
TRBJ2-5	TRBD1	TRBV5-4	few	CASSLEGQGAWETQYF	TGTGCCAGCAGCTTGGAGGGACAGGGGGCGTGGGAGACCCAGTACTTC
TRBJ1-1	TRBD1	TRBV6-1	.	CASSWDRGLLAFF	TGTGCCAGCAGTTGGGACAGGGGGTTACTGGCTTTCTTT
TRBJ2-1	.	TRBV5-1	.	CASRVSPSSYNEQFF	TGCGCCAGCAGAGTCTCCCCCAGCTCCTACAATGAGCAGTTCTTC
TRBJ1-2	.	TRBV21-1	.	CASSKKMDRADYGYTF	TGTGCCAGCAGCAAGAAGATGGACAGGGCAGACTATGGCTACACCTTC
TRBJ2-7	TRBD1	TRBV7-2	.	CASSTPRDRADEQYF	TGTGCCAGCAGCACCCCCCGGGACAGGGCCGACGAGCAGTACTTC
TRBJ1-2	.	TRBV18	.	CASSPAQGGNYGYTF	TGTGCCAGCTCACCAGCGCAGGGAGGCAACTATGGCTACACCTTC
TRBJ2-2	.	TRBV5-1	.	CASSLEPGATGELFF	TGCGCCAGCAGCTTGGAACCTGGGGCCACCGGGGAGCTGTTTTTT
TRBJ1-1	TRBD1	TRBV6-5	few	CASSHRGGKNTEAFF	TGTGCCAGCAGCCACAGGGGTGGGAAGAACACTGAAGCTTTCTTT
TRBJ2-3	TRBD2	TRBV5-5	.	CASSFGLAGGTDTQYF	TGTGCCAGCAGCTTCGGCCTAGCGGGAGGCACAGATACGCAGTATTTT
TRBJ1-2	.	TRBV12-3/TRBV12-4	.	CASSPRANYGYTF	TGTGCCAGCAGCCCTCGAGCTAACTATGGCTACACCTTC
TRBJ2-1	.	TRBV10-3	.	CAISGEGVWINEQFF	TGTGCCATCAGTGGAGAAGGGGTATGGATCAATGAGCAGTTCTTC
TRBJ2-1	TRBD1	TRBV2	.	CASSPTGGYGNEQFF	TGTGCCAGCAGTCCAACAGGGGGCTACGGCAATGAGCAGTTCTTC
TRBJ2-6	.	TRBV27	.	CASSLQGPGANVLTF	TGTGCCAGCAGTTTGCAGGGGCCAGGGGCCAACGTCCTGACTTTC